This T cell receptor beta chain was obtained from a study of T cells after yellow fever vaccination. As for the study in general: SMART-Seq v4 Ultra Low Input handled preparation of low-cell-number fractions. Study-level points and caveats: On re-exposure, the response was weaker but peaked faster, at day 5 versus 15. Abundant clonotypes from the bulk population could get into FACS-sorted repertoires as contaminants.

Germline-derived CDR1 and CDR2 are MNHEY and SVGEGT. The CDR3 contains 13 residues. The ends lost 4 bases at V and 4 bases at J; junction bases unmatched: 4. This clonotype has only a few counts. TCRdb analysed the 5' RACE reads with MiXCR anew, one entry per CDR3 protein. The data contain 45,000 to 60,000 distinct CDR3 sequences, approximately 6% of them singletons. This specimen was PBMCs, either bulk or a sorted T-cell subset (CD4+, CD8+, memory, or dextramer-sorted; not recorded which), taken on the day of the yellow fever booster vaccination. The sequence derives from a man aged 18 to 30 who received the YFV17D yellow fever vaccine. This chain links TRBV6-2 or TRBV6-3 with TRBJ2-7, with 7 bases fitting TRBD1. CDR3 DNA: TGTGCCAGCAGTTTCGGGACAGCATACGAGCAGTACTTC. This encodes CASSFGTAYEQYF.